These 23 T cell receptor beta chains came from one sample sequenced in a study of shared clonotypes between healthy human individuals. Using immunoSEQ multiplex PCR, the repertoire was profiled, and TCRdb retains in-frame clones only, with some absent. The table includes 2 million to 3 million clones, 93% detected once. Material: naive CD4+ T cells from PBMCs. Subset defined: CD45RA+ positively selected. The receptors shown here come from a young man in good health. Some clones in this sample may be carry-over from other donors' samples.

The CDR3 loop is CASSIPGTGAGEQFF. The CDR3 DNA reads TGTGCCAGCAGCATCCCCGGGACAGGGGCTGGTGAGCAGTTCTTC. The V gene is TRBV5-6, the J gene TRBJ2-1; 10 bases line up with TRBD1. V trimming: 4 bases; J trimming: 9 bases; junction bases outside the gene matches: 10. Germline V gene sequence: CDR1 SGHDT, CDR2 YYEEEE. The CDR3 contains 15 residues.

This clone came up a few times. J is TRBJ1-2 and V is TRBV28; D not certain. The CDR3 has 14 residues. Trimming removed 7 bases at V and 0 bases at J, with 12 bases between. Germline lookup yields CDR1 MDHEN and CDR2 SYDVKM. The CDR3 DNA reads as TGTGCCAGCAATCCAGCCAGCCCTAACTATGGCTACACCTTC. As protein: CASNPASPNYGYTF.

The chain uses TRBV6-4 and TRBJ2-1; TRBD2 is a possible D gene (5 bases). The CDR3 totals 12 residues. Germline CDR1 reads MRHNA; CDR2 reads SNTAGT. V lost 4 bases and J 9 bases, leaving 10 bases between the germline ends. The CDR3: CASSAGLGEQFF. Written as DNA, the CDR3 is TGTGCCAGCAGTGCCGGACTCGGTGAGCAGTTCTTC.

The rearrangement links TRBV2 to TRBJ2-2; D gene unclear. The CDR3 is 12 amino acids. CDR1 and CDR2 from the germline V gene are SNHLY and FYNNEI. The V end lost 7 bases, the J end lost 7 bases, and 10 bases lay between the germline ends. CDR3 in amino acids: CASNLYSGELFF. For the CDR3, the DNA is TGTGCCAGCAACCTGTATAGCGGGGAGCTGTTTTTT.

The rearrangement links TRBV5-1 to TRBJ2-7; unclear D gene. V was clipped by 0 bases and J by 4 bases, with 8 bases between them. The V gene's germline CDR1 is SGHRS and CDR2 YFSETQ. The CDR3 totals 13 residues. CDR3 loop: CASSLGPEYEQYF. The CDR3 DNA sequence: TGCGCCAGCAGCTTGGGGCCCGAGTACGAGCAGTACTTC.

V is TRBV4-1 and J is TRBJ2-7; TRBD1 matches 9 bases. CDR1 and CDR2 (germline): MGHRA, YSYEKL. The V and J ends lost 4 bases and 2 bases, in that order; junction bases with no gene match: 6. CDR3 length equals 15 residues. The CDR3 coding sequence is TGCGCCAGCAGCCCCGGGACAGGGCGGACCTACGAGCAGTACTTC. As protein: CASSPGTGRTYEQYF.

The gene calls are TRBV9 and TRBJ2-3; the match to TRBD2 covers 12 bases. This CDR3 spans 17 amino acids. Germline CDR1 reads SGDLS; CDR2 reads YYNGEE. J gave up 1 base and V 0 bases, and 3 bases lay outside the gene matches. The DNA of the CDR3 is TGTGCCAGCAGCGTAGCTAGACTAGCGGGAGGCACAGATACGCAGTATTTT. This translates into CASSVARLAGGTDTQYF.

The rearrangement uses TRBV7-2 and TRBJ2-3, with no clear D. Germline V gives CDR1 SGHTA, CDR2 FQGNSA. V was clipped by 3 bases and J by 6 bases, with 10 bases between them. CDR3 length: 13 amino acids. Here the CDR3 reads CASSLSWADTQYF. The CDR3 nucleotides read TGTGCCAGCAGCTTGAGTTGGGCGGATACGCAGTATTTT.

The chain carries TRBV9 and TRBJ2-5, with D maybe TRBD1 (5 bases). This CDR3 contains 14 residues. Germline V gives CDR1 SGDLS, CDR2 YYNGEE. The ends were cut back, 4 bases at V and 5 bases at J, with 15 bases in the middle. CDR3 sequence reads: CASSLTPGPETQYF. CDR3 bases: TGTGCCAGCAGCCTGACCCCAGGGCCGGAGACCCAGTACTTC.

This rearrangement joins TRBV5-1 to TRBJ1-2; no definite D call. Trimming removed 0 bases at V and 4 bases at J, with 13 bases between. This CDR3 comprises 15 residues. Germline V gene data show CDR1 as SGHRS and CDR2 as YFSETQ. DNA for the CDR3: TGCGCCAGCAGCTTGGATTCCACGTTCGCCTATGGCTACACCTTC. It translates to CASSLDSTFAYGYTF.

For the CDR3, the DNA is TGTGCCAGTAGCCCCGGCCTAGCGAAAACCTACGAGCAGTACTTC. Translating it yields CASSPGLAKTYEQYF. The rearrangement joins TRBV19 to TRBJ2-7; tentative D call: TRBD2 (6 bases). Germline values: CDR1 LNHDA, CDR2 SQIVND (reference sequence). V lost 6 bases and J 2 bases, leaving 17 bases between the germline ends. The length of the CDR3 is 15 residues.

This chain links TRBV28 with TRBJ1-5, with D perhaps matching TRBD1 (5 bases). The germline V and J ends were trimmed by 2 bases and 7 bases, with 21 bases remaining between them. This CDR3 has 17 amino acids. Germline loops: CDR1 MDHEN, CDR2 SYDVKM. This chain's CDR3 is CASSLGGAAGPVQPQHF. DNA for the CDR3: TGTGCCAGCAGTTTAGGAGGGGCTGCAGGGCCAGTCCAGCCCCAGCATTTT.

This sequence joins TRBV28 and TRBJ2-7; 7 bases are shared with TRBD1. The CDR3 consists of 15 residues. The germline V gene has CDR1 MDHEN and CDR2 SYDVKM. V dropped 6 bases and J dropped 0; count of bases not matched to a gene: 8. For the CDR3, the DNA is TGTGCCAGCAGAGGTAACAGGGGAATCTCCTACGAGCAGTACTTC. This translates into CASRGNRGISYEQYF.

The chain is built from TRBV7-9 and TRBJ2-1, with 13 bases lining up with TRBD2. From germline, CDR1 is SEHNR and CDR2 FQNEAQ (reference sequence). The CDR3 is made up of 19 amino acids. The V segment lost 4 bases and the J segment 9 bases; nucleotides outside the gene matches: 18. In DNA, the CDR3 is TGTGCCAGCAGCTCCCCTGGACTAGCGGGAGTAAGGTCGGTAGGTGAGCAGTTCTTC. Encoded protein: CASSSPGLAGVRSVGEQFF. The variable domain in full, completed from reference TRBV7-9 and TRBJ2-1, reads DTGVSQNPRHKITKRGQNVTFRCDPISEHNRLYWYRQTLGQGPEFLTYFQNEAQLEKSRLLSDRFSAERPKGSFSTLEIQRTEQGDSAMYLCASSSPGLAGVRSVGEQFFGPGTRLTVL.

The chain carries TRBV2 and TRBJ2-5; 8 nucleotides match TRBD1. The CDR3 consists of 14 residues. CDR1 and CDR2 (germline): SNHLY, FYNNEI. With V trimmed by 7 bases and J by 1 base, 5 bases remained unmatched. This CDR3 is CASKEDRVQETQYF. The DNA of the CDR3 is TGTGCCAGCAAAGAGGACAGGGTCCAAGAGACCCAGTACTTC.

The chain uses TRBV18 and TRBJ2-3; 16 bases align to TRBD2. The germline CDR1 and CDR2 sequences are KGHSH and LQKENI. The J segment lost 0 bases and the V segment lost 7 bases, leaving 4 bases of the junction unmatched. CDR3 length equals 17 residues. The CDR3: CASFGTSGRASTDTQYF. CDR3 nucleotides: TGTGCCAGCTTCGGGACTAGCGGGAGGGCTAGCACAGATACGCAGTATTTT.

V is TRBV28 and J is TRBJ2-4, with a weak D call TRBD1 (6 bases). The V end lost 6 bases, the J end lost 0 bases, and 18 bases lay between the germline ends. Germline-derived CDR1 and CDR2 are MDHEN and SYDVKM. This CDR3 has 17 residues. The CDR3 bases are TGTGCCAGCAGCCTGCCAAGAGACAGGATAGCCAAAAACATTCAGTACTTC. Its protein product is CASSLPRDRIAKNIQYF.

The chain couples TRBV4-3 to TRBJ1-5, with 7 positions matching TRBD1. The CDR3 is 15 residues long. Per germline, CDR1 LGHNA and CDR2 YSLEER. V trimming: 3 bases; J trimming: 0 bases; junction bases outside the gene matches: 2. CDR3 sequence reads: CASSQDRYSNQPQHF. The CDR3 DNA reads TGCGCCAGCAGCCAGGACAGGTATAGCAATCAGCCCCAGCATTTT.

The chain uses TRBV27 and TRBJ2-2; D may be TRBD1 or TRBD2 (5 bases each). Looked up from germline, CDR1 is MNHEY and CDR2 is SMNVEV (reference sequence). CDR3 length equals 17 residues. Trimming removed 8 bases at V and 4 bases at J, with 23 bases between. CDR3 DNA sequence: TGTGCCAGCTCTTACTACCGGGACCCTCCGAGCACCGGGGAGCTGTTTTTT. Amino acid sequence: CASSYYRDPPSTGELFF.

The chain links TRBV6-1 to TRBJ2-1, with 9 bases aligning to TRBD2. The CDR3 totals 15 residues. Germline V lookup: CDR1 MNHNS, CDR2 SASEGT. V lost 4 bases and J lost 4; bases outside the gene matches: 5. CDR3 protein: CASSGAGGPYNEQFF. In DNA, the CDR3 is TGTGCCAGCAGTGGGGCGGGAGGGCCATACAATGAGCAGTTCTTC.

This clone appeared a single time. The sample carries other DNA sequences with the same CDR3. The genes are TRBV29-1 and TRBJ2-7; TRBD2 matches at 7 bases. Trimming at V came to 6 bases and at J to 0 bases, leaving 2 bases not matched to a gene. Germline assignment: CDR1 SQVTM and CDR2 ANQGSEA. The CDR3 totals 12 residues. Here the CDR3 DNA reads TGCAGCGTCTCTAGCGGCTCCTACGAGCAGTACTTC. Translated: CSVSSGSYEQYF.

The sample holds one count of this clone. Other DNA sequences in this specimen translate into the identical CDR3. The chain joins TRBV6-1 to TRBJ2-3; D may be TRBD1 (5 bases). CDR1 and CDR2 (germline): MNHNS, SASEGT. The CDR3 has 13 residues. V was cut by 2 bases and J by 3 bases, with 6 bases left in between. This chain's CDR3 is CASSEQGTDTQYF. DNA of the CDR3: TGTGCCAGCAGTGAACAGGGAACAGATACGCAGTATTTT.

The V gene is TRBV2, the J gene TRBJ1-4; D gene uncertain. CDR1 is SNHLY and CDR2 is FYNNEI in the germline V gene. V dropped 7 bases and J dropped 7 bases, with 13 bases sitting between them. There are 13 residues in the CDR3. The CDR3 is CASTTDVGEKLFF. CDR3 DNA sequence: TGTGCCAGCACTACGGACGTTGGTGAAAAACTGTTTTTT.